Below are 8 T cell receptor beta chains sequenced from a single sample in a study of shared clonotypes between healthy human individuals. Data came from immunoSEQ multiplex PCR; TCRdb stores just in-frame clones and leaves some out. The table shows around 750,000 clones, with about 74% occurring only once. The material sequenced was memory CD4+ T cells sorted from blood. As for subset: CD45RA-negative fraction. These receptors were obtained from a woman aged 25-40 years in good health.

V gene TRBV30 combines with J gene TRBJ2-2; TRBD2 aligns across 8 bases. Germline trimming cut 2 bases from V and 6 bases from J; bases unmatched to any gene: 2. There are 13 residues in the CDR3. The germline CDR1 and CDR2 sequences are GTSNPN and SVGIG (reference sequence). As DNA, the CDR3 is TGTGCCTGGAGTTACGGGAGGGCCGGGGAGCTGTTTTTT. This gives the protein CAWSYGRAGELFF. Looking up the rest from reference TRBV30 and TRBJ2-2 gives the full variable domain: SQTIHQWPATLVQPVGSPLSLECTVEGTSNPNLYWYRQAAGRGLQLLFYSVGIGQISSEVPQNLSASRPQDRQFILSSKKLLLSDSGFYLCAWSYGRAGELFFGEGSRLTVL.

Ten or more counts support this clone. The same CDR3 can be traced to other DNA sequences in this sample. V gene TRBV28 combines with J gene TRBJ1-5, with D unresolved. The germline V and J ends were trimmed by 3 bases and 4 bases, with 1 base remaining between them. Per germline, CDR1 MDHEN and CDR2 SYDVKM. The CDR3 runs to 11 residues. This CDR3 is CASSLNQPQHF. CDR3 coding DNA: TGTGCCAGCAGTTTGAATCAGCCCCAGCATTTT.

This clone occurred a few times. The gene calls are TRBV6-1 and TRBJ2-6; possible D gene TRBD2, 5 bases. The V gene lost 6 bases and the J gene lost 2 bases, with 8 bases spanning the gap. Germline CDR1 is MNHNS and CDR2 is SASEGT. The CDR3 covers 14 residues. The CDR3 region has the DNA TGTGCCAGCAGGACGGGGACTGGGGCCAACGTCCTGACTTTC. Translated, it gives CASRTGTGANVLTF.

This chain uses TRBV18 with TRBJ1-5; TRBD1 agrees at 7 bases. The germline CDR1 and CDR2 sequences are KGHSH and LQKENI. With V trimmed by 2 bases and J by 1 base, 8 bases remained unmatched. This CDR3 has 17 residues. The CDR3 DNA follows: TGTGCCAGCTCACCAACTCGGAACAGGGGAAGCAATCAGCCCCAGCATTTT. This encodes CASSPTRNRGSNQPQHF.

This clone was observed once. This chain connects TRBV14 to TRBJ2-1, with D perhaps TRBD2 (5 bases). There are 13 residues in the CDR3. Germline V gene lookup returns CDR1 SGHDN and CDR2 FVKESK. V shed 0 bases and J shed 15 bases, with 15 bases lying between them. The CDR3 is CASSQDWTVKPFF. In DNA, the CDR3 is TGTGCCAGCAGCCAAGATTGGACTGTTAAGCCGTTCTTC.

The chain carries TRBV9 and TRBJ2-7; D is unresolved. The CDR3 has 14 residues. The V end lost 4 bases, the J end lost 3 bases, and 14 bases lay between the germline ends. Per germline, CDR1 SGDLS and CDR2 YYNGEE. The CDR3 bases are TGTGCCAGCAGCCCGAGGTCCAACAACTACGAGCAGTACTTC. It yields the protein CASSPRSNNYEQYF. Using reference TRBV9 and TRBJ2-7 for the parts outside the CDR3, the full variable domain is DSGVTQTPKHLITATGQRVTLRCSPRSGDLSVYWYQQSLDQGLQFLIQYYNGEERAKGNILERFSAQQFPDLHSELNLSSLELGDSALYFCASSPRSNNYEQYFGPGTRLTVT.

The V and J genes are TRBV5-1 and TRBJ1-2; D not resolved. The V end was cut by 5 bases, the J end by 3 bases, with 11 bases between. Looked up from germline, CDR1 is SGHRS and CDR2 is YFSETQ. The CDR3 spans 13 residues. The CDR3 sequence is CASSVDFDYGYTF. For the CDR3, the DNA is TGCGCCAGCAGTGTAGACTTCGACTATGGCTACACCTTC. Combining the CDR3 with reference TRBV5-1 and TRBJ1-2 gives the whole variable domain KAGVTQTPRYLIKTRGQQVTLSCSPISGHRSVSWYQQTPGQGLQFLFEYFSETQRNKGNFPGRFSGRQFSNSRSEMNVSTLELGDSALYLCASSVDFDYGYTFGSGTRLTVV.

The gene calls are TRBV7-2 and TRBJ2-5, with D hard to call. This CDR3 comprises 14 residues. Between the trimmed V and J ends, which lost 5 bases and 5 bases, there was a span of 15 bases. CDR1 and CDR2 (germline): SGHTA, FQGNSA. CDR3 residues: CASSPDWGRETQYF. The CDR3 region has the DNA TGTGCCAGCAGCCCCGACTGGGGTCGGGAGACCCAGTACTTC.